This T cell receptor (beta chain) was recorded in a study of blood T cell repertoires in COVID-19. Study details: Acute-phase and convalescent COVID-19 samples originated in the United States, Italy and Spain.

Clones were read by immunoSEQ multiplex PCR, and TCRdb kept only the in-frame ones, dropping some. The data contain roughly 350,000 clones, around nine tenths of them singletons. The sequenced material came from peripheral blood. This receptor was taken from a woman younger than 35 who had recovered from COVID-19.

The CDR3 spells CASSYGRGEKLFF. The CDR3 nucleotides read TGTGCCAGCAGTTATGGGCGGGGCGAAAAACTGTTTTTT. The chain employs TRBV6-5 and TRBJ1-4; D is perhaps TRBD1 (5 bases). Looked up from germline, CDR1 is MNHEY and CDR2 is SVGAGI. The V end lost 3 bases, the J end lost 8 bases, and 10 bases lay between the germline ends. The CDR3 spans 13 residues.